This entry describes one T cell receptor beta chain. TCRdb's copy holds only in-frame clones and misses some; the assay was immunoSEQ multiplex PCR. The sample contains tens of thousands of clones, 89% of which appear only once. The CDR3 is 12 amino acids. Trimming removed 5 bases from V and 5 bases from J, with 7 bases in between. CDR1 is MNHNS, CDR2 SASEGT, per germline. Exclusion of a patient followed from autoimmune disease history or systemic immunosuppression. This sample is part of a study of OX40 agonist ivuxolimab in advanced cancers. About the study: The patients got ivuxolimab, which is an agonistic anti-OX40 (CD134) antibody.

The specimen was CD4+ or CD8+ T cells sorted from blood, collected in a trial of the OX40 agonist ivuxolimab. The sequence derives from an adult with an advanced solid tumor such as melanoma, head and neck, liver or kidney cancer. The chain joins TRBV6-1 to TRBJ1-5; no clear D gene. The CDR3 here is CASSIPHQPQHF. Written as DNA, the CDR3 is TGTGCCAGCAGTATCCCACATCAGCCCCAGCATTTT.